The 13 T cell receptor beta chains given below trace back to one sample, sequenced in a study of OX40 agonist ivuxolimab in advanced cancers. Here immunoSEQ multiplex PCR was the method, and the copy in TCRdb shows in-frame clones only, minus some. Here the sample spans 65,000 to 85,000 clones, 70% to 90% being singletons. Sequenced here: CD4+ or CD8+ T cells sorted from blood, sampled in a trial of the OX40 agonist ivuxolimab. The receptors were gathered from an adult with an advanced solid tumor such as melanoma, head and neck, liver or kidney cancer.

The chain uses TRBV11-2 and TRBJ1-3; D gene uncertain. Germline V lookup: CDR1 SGHAT, CDR2 FQNNGV. The V and J ends lost 1 base and 1 base respectively, with 8 bases between them. The CDR3 sequence is 15 residues long. The CDR3 is CASSLVRDSGNTIYF. The CDR3, as DNA: TGTGCCAGCAGCTTAGTAAGGGATTCTGGAAACACCATATATTTT.

The chain links TRBV19 to TRBJ1-2, with D maybe TRBD1 (5 bases). The CDR3 spans 12 residues. V was cut by 5 bases and J by 14 bases, with 18 bases left in between. Per germline, CDR1 LNHDA and CDR2 SQIVND (reference sequence). The DNA for the CDR3 is TGTGCCAGTAGTCCCATCGACGGGGCAAGAACCTTC. This encodes CASSPIDGARTF. Drawing the rest from reference TRBV19 and TRBJ1-2, the complete variable domain is DGGITQSPKYLFRKEGQNVTLSCEQNLNHDAMYWYRQDPGQGLRLIYYSQIVNDFQKGDIAEGYSVSREKKESFPLTVTSAQKNPTAFYLCASSPIDGARTFGSGTRLTVV.

The chain has TRBV7-9 and TRBJ1-2, with D tentatively TRBD1 (5 bases). Between the trimmed V and J ends, which lost 0 bases and 8 bases, there was a span of 16 bases. The CDR3 runs to 15 residues. The germline V gene encodes CDR1 SEHNR and CDR2 FQNEAQ (reference sequence). CDR3 bases: TGTGCCAGCAGCTTAGCCCGGGACGCGCTATGGGGCTACACCTTC. The encoded protein is CASSLARDALWGYTF.

The chain couples TRBV7-9 to TRBJ1-1, with no clear D. V lost 1 base to trimming and J lost 11 bases, with 11 bases between them. From germline, CDR1 is SEHNR and CDR2 FQNEAQ (reference sequence). The CDR3 is 12 residues long. In DNA form, the CDR3 reads TGTGCCAGCAGCTTAGGGTCGGGTGGGGCTTTCTTT. Amino acid sequence: CASSLGSGGAFF. Drawing the rest from reference TRBV7-9 and TRBJ1-1, the complete variable domain is DTGVSQNPRHKITKRGQNVTFRCDPISEHNRLYWYRQTLGQGPEFLTYFQNEAQLEKSRLLSDRFSAERPKGSFSTLEIQRTEQGDSAMYLCASSLGSGGAFFGQGTRLTVV.

The chain couples TRBV9 to TRBJ1-4; D gene unclear. Germline V lookup: CDR1 SGDLS, CDR2 YYNGEE. V was trimmed by 6 bases and J by 0 bases, leaving 18 bases between them. CDR3 length: 17 amino acids. CDR3 sequence: CASTPGQGRATNEKLFF. CDR3 nucleotide sequence: TGTGCCAGCACCCCCGGCCAAGGACGTGCAACTAATGAAAAACTGTTTTTT.

The V gene is TRBV4-1, the J gene TRBJ2-7, with TRBD1 as a possible D gene (6 bases). The V gene lost 4 bases and the J gene lost 0 bases, with 19 bases spanning the gap. The CDR3 sequence is 17 residues long. Germline loops: CDR1 MGHRA, CDR2 YSYEKL. CDR3 bases: TGCGCCAGCAGCCGGATAGGGCAGGGGAGATCCTCCTACGAGCAGTACTTC. Residues: CASSRIGQGRSSYEQYF.

The V gene is TRBV28, the J gene TRBJ2-4; D is unresolved. Germline-derived CDR1 and CDR2 are MDHEN and SYDVKM. Trimming removed 9 bases from V and 0 bases from J, with 15 bases in between. The CDR3 is made up of 15 amino acids. CDR3 sequence: CASTGSSLAKNIQYF. Here the CDR3 DNA reads TGTGCCAGTACTGGGTCCAGCCTAGCCAAAAACATTCAGTACTTC.

The V and J genes are TRBV27 and TRBJ1-6; maybe TRBD1 (6 bases). This CDR3 is 15 amino acids long. CDR1 MNHEY and CDR2 SMNVEV come from the germline V gene (reference sequence). V dropped 7 bases and J dropped 6 bases, with 16 bases sitting between them. The CDR3 is CASIPQQGFNSPLHF. DNA of the CDR3: TGTGCCAGCATCCCCCAACAGGGATTTAATTCACCCCTCCACTTT.

The chain carries TRBV27 and TRBJ1-1; 7 positions agree with TRBD1. The CDR3 runs to 18 residues. In germline, CDR1 is MNHEY, CDR2 SMNVEV (reference sequence). J was trimmed by 5 bases and V by 0 bases; bases with no gene match: 15. DNA for the CDR3: TGTGCCAGCAGTTTATCAGAACCCTGGACAGGTGGGGATACTGAAGCTTTCTTT. Translating it yields CASSLSEPWTGGDTEAFF.

This clone was seen more than once but under ten times. The chain couples TRBV6-5 to TRBJ1-3; D ambiguous. Germline CDR1 is MNHEY and CDR2 is SVGAGI. The CDR3 sequence is 15 residues long. Trimming removed 3 bases from V and 0 bases from J, with 9 bases in between. Here the CDR3 reads CASSYNSFSGNTIYF. In nucleotides, the CDR3 is TGTGCCAGCAGTTATAACAGCTTCTCTGGAAACACCATATATTTT.

This clone has a handful of counts. This chain connects TRBV4-1 to TRBJ2-3; possibly TRBD2 for D (5 bases). The V and J ends lost 1 base and 6 bases respectively, with 17 bases between them. Germline CDR1 MGHRA, CDR2 YSYEKL. The CDR3 sequence is 16 residues long. CDR3 coding DNA: TGCGCCAGCAGCCAAGGCAGAGGAGGCGGGCCTGATACGCAGTATTTT. This codes for CASSQGRGGGPDTQYF.

The chain links TRBV7-7 to TRBJ2-5, with 12 bases lining up with TRBD2. The ends lost 7 bases at V and 4 bases at J; junction bases unmatched: 7. Germline-derived CDR1 and CDR2 are SSHAT and FNYEAQ (reference sequence). This CDR3 has 15 residues. The CDR3 spells CASKASGGAGETQYF. CDR3 DNA sequence: TGTGCCAGCAAAGCTAGCGGGGGGGCGGGAGAGACCCAGTACTTC.

The chain combines TRBV25-1 with TRBJ2-5; TRBD2 matches at 7 bases. V dropped 0 bases and J dropped 0; count of bases not matched to a gene: 1. Germline CDR1 is MGHDK and CDR2 is SYGVNS. The CDR3 totals 15 residues. The CDR3 nucleotides are TGTGCCAGCAGTGAATATGGGGGGGACCAAGAGACCCAGTACTTC. As protein: CASSEYGGDQETQYF.